The 8 T cell receptor beta chains given below trace back to one sample, sequenced in a study of cytomegalovirus exposure and HLA in healthy donors. Primers for the PCR totalled 60 Vbeta and 13 Jbeta. TCRdb's copy holds only in-frame clones and misses some; the assay was immunoSEQ multiplex PCR. The data show roughly 200,000 clones, under 9.5% seen once. Sequenced input: PBMCs. The receptors derive from a woman in her 30s in good health and CMV-seropositive.

This clone appeared a few times. The chain combines TRBV9 with TRBJ1-2; unclear D gene. Germline CDR1 SGDLS, CDR2 YYNGEE. Deletions cut 0 bases from V and 0 bases from J, with 9 bases between. This CDR3 region has 15 residues. The CDR3 DNA follows: TGTGCCAGCAGCGTAGGAGCGAAAGCTAACTATGGCTACACCTTC. It is translated as CASSVGAKANYGYTF.

The rearrangement uses TRBV2 and TRBJ2-1; D possibly corresponds to TRBD2 (6 bases). Germline V gene lookup returns CDR1 SNHLY and CDR2 FYNNEI. Trimming left V 7 bases short and J 9 bases short, with 10 bases between. The CDR3 covers 11 residues. The CDR3 reads CASKRLVEQFF. CDR3 in DNA: TGTGCCAGCAAACGACTAGTTGAGCAGTTCTTC.

This clone has a handful of counts. V usage is TRBV2 and J usage is TRBJ1-1, with 7 bases identical to TRBD1. The trim removed 8 bases at V and 0 bases at J, leaving 6 bases unmatched. The CDR3 contains 14 residues. CDR1 and CDR2 (germline): SNHLY, FYNNEI. CDR3 nucleotide sequence: TGTGCCAGCGCTGAGGGGGCCATGAACACTGAAGCTTTCTTT. It translates to CASAEGAMNTEAFF.

This rearrangement joins TRBV19 to TRBJ2-1; 11 bases agree with TRBD2. Germline CDR1 is LNHDA and CDR2 is SQIVND (reference sequence). This CDR3 region has 13 residues. Trimming cost V 8 bases and J 7 bases; bases outside gene matches: 4. The DNA for the CDR3 is TGTGCCAGTCTTGCTAGCGGGGGGAATGAGCAGTTCTTC. Translated, it gives CASLASGGNEQFF.

This clone has only a few counts. The genes are TRBV2 and TRBJ1-3; 7 nucleotides line up with TRBD1. CDR1 SNHLY and CDR2 FYNNEI come from the germline V gene. CDR3 length: 13 residues. The V segment lost 8 bases and the J segment 3 bases; nucleotides outside the gene matches: 4. CDR3 nucleotides: TGTGCCAGCGTACAGGGGCGTGGAAACACCATATATTTT. It specifies CASVQGRGNTIYF.

This clone was recorded a few times. The chain carries TRBV9 and TRBJ2-7; 10 bases agree with TRBD2. V was clipped by 2 bases and J by 2 bases; unmatched bases: 4. The length of the CDR3 is 15 residues. The germline gives CDR1 SGDLS, CDR2 YYNGEE. The CDR3 protein is CASSVSTSGAYEQYF. The DNA for the CDR3 is TGTGCCAGCAGCGTCTCTACTAGCGGGGCCTACGAGCAGTACTTC.

The chain links TRBV30 to TRBJ1-5; perhaps TRBD1 as D (5 bases). The CDR3 contains 15 residues. Germline V CDR1 and CDR2: GTSNPN, SVGIG (reference sequence). The V end lost 0 bases, the J end lost 2 bases, and 11 bases lay between the germline ends. The CDR3 loop reads CAWSVQSGRNQPQHF. The CDR3 DNA is TGTGCCTGGAGTGTACAGTCAGGGCGCAATCAGCCCCAGCATTTT.

The chain links TRBV9 to TRBJ2-6; the match to TRBD2 covers 12 bases. The CDR3 loop spans 19 amino acids. CDR1 and CDR2 from the germline V gene are SGDLS and YYNGEE. Trimming removed 4 bases from V and 0 bases from J; junction bases left unmatched: 8. Written as DNA, the CDR3 is TGTGCCAGCAGCCTTGGACTAGCGGGGTCCTTCTCTGGGGCCAACGTCCTGACTTTC. Its translation: CASSLGLAGSFSGANVLTF. The variable domain in full, completed from reference TRBV9 and TRBJ2-6, reads DSGVTQTPKHLITATGQRVTLRCSPRSGDLSVYWYQQSLDQGLQFLIQYYNGEERAKGNILERFSAQQFPDLHSELNLSSLELGDSALYFCASSLGLAGSFSGANVLTFGAGSRLTVL.